The clone carrying this TCR beta chain was found once. This entry is derived from a study of cytomegalovirus exposure and HLA in healthy donors. PCR amplification relied on 60 Vbeta primers (plus 13 Jbeta primers). Repertoires were generated with immunoSEQ multiplex PCR, while TCRdb's copy carries only in-frame clones and drops some. This table holds roughly 43,000 clones, approximately 60% found once. CDR1 is SNHLY and CDR2 is FYNNEI in the germline V gene. The CDR3 sequence is 16 residues long. V dropped 7 bases and J dropped 0 bases, with 18 bases sitting between them. This chain connects TRBV2 to TRBJ1-1, with D perhaps matching TRBD1 (5 bases). The sample was PBMCs. This sequence originates from a human donor in good health. For the CDR3, the DNA is TGTGCCAGCAACCCGAGGACACAGGACCTGAACACTGAAGCTTTCTTT. It translates to CASNPRTQDLNTEAFF.